The clone carrying this TCR beta chain was seen a handful of times. The antigen remains undetermined. The read is 3 residues too short to cover the CDR3 end, so that end is filled in from the germline J gene. CDR3 length: 15 amino acids. Germline CDR1 SGHVS, CDR2 FQNEAQ. Trimming took 5 bases from V and 3 from J, leaving 11 bases between them. These data are taken from a study of T cell clonality in common variable immunodeficiency. General study points: Shared TCRbeta clones were fewer between CVID subjects than controls. Reportedly, TCR beta sequences from common variable immunodeficiency showed fewer deletions and N-nucleotide insertions.

Libraries were prepared by immunoSEQ multiplex PCR; TCRdb keeps only in-frame clonotypes and omits some of them. Altogether tens of thousands of clones were found in the sample, and no singletons occur. The sequence was obtained from a human donor with common variable immunodeficiency. Material for sequencing was peripheral blood mononuclear cells. The chain couples TRBV7-8 to TRBJ2-6; a weak D match, TRBD1 (6 bases). The DNA read from the CDR3 is TGTGCCAGCAGCCTCAGGGGACATGGGGCCAACGTC. Its translation is CASSLRGHGANV. The whole CDR3 sequence reads CASSLRGHGANVLTF. Combining the CDR3 with reference TRBV7-8 and TRBJ2-6 gives the whole variable domain GAGVSQSPRYKVAKRGQDVALRCDPISGHVSLFWYQQALGQGPEFLTYFQNEAQLDKSGLPSDRFFAERPEGSVSTLKIQRTQQEDSAVYLCASSLRGHGANVLTFGAGSRLTVL.